These 5 T cell receptor beta chains were all obtained from the same sample, sequenced in a study of breast tumors, draining lymph nodes, adjacent tissues. Axillary draining lymph nodes of breast cancer patients supplied the node samples. TCRdb reprocessed the multiplex PCR reads via MiXCR and lists one record per CDR3 protein. The data contain nearly 110,000 distinct CDR3 sequences, more than 30% of them seen just once; the ten biggest clones take up around 5.9%. What was sequenced was axillary lymph node tissue. The source of these receptors is a female donor with breast cancer. Some clones in this sample may be carry-over from other donors' samples.

This clonotype showed up many times. V and J are TRBV5-4 and TRBJ2-4; D tentatively reads TRBD1 or TRBD2 (6 bases each). From germline, CDR1 is SGHNT and CDR2 YYREEE (reference sequence). V was trimmed by 6 bases and J by 9 bases, leaving 13 bases between them. CDR3 length equals 12 residues. Written as DNA, the CDR3 is TGTGCCAGCAAGACCAGGGGAGGCATTCAGTACTTC. It codes for CASKTRGGIQYF.

This clonotype was detected ten times or more. The chain has TRBV7-2 and TRBJ1-6; 11 bases align to TRBD1. The CDR3 runs to 16 residues. Germline trimming cut 4 bases from V and 10 bases from J; bases unmatched to any gene: 9. CDR1 SGHTA and CDR2 FQGNSA come from the germline V gene. The CDR3 sequence is CASSSPRDRGSSPLHF. The DNA of the CDR3 is TGTGCCAGCAGCTCCCCAAGGGACAGGGGGAGCTCACCCCTCCACTTT.

This clonotype was detected many times. The chain is built from TRBV12-3 or TRBV12-4 and TRBJ2-1; D remains ambiguous. V lost 2 bases and J 4 bases, leaving 9 bases between the germline ends. CDR3 length: 14 residues. Here the CDR3 DNA reads TGTGCCAGCAGTTTATTAGGGCAGTACAATGAGCAGTTCTTC. This encodes CASSLLGQYNEQFF.

This clonotype has just a few counts. J is TRBJ2-6 and V is TRBV18; the match to TRBD1 covers 10 bases. The length of the CDR3 is 17 residues. J was trimmed by 2 bases and V by 5 bases; bases with no gene match: 6. Germline V gives CDR1 KGHSH, CDR2 LQKENI. The CDR3 DNA sequence: TGTGCCAGCTCAGCGACAGGGGGCCAGACTGGGGCCAACGTCCTGACTTTC. Translating gives CASSATGGQTGANVLTF.

Remarks on this clonotype: Lacking the conserved final phenylalanine or tryptophan, this CDR3 likely reflects a read error. It is unclear where the CDR3 begins or ends on the DNA, so no DNA is shown, and the CDR3 is as TCRdb lists it. This chain uses TRBV2 with TRBJ2-1. From its first to its last residue, the CDR3 has 11 amino acids. Germline assignment: CDR1 SNHLY and CDR2 FYNNEI. The CDR3: CASSEQSEQLY.